This TCR beta chain was obtained from a study of cytomegalovirus exposure and HLA in healthy donors. General observations from the study: Analysis was performed later, and it showed HLA-associated TCR beta chains to be more clonally expanded than equally common others. CMV serostatus was the sole immune exposure data available.

V lost 5 bases and J lost 4, with 7 bases in between. Germline CDR1 and CDR2: SGHTS and YDEGEE. The CDR3 has 11 amino acids. About this clone itself: Antigen: not known.

The PCR made use of 60 Vbeta and 13 Jbeta primers. The method was immunoSEQ multiplex PCR; TCRdb's version includes in-frame clones alone and lacks a portion of them. This table holds fewer than 150,000 clones, 80% found once. The TCR originated in a male donor in good health and CMV-seronegative. V and J are TRBV5-8 and TRBJ2-7, with D uncertain. The sequencing input was PBMCs. CDR3 sequence: CASRSEYEQYF. The CDR3 DNA sequence: TGTGCCAGCAGGTCGGAGTACGAGCAGTACTTC. Based on the CDR3 plus reference TRBV5-8 and TRBJ2-7, the full variable domain is EAGVTQSPTHLIKTRGQQATLRCSPISGHTSVYWYQQALGLGLQFLLWYDEGEERNRGNFPPRFSGRQFPNYSSELNVNALELEDSALYLCASRSEYEQYFGPGTRLTVT.